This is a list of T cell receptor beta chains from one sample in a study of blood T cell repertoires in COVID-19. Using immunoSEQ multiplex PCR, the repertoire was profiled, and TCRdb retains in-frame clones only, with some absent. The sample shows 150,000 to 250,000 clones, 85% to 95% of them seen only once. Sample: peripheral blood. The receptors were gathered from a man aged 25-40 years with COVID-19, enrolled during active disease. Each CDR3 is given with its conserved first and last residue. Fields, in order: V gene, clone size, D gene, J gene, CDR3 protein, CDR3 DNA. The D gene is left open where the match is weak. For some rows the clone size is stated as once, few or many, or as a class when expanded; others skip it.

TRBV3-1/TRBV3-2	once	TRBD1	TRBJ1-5	CASSQSTGDQPQHF	TGTGCCAGCAGCCAATCGACAGGGGATCAGCCCCAGCATTTT
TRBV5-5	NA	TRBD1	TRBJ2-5	CASSSGTGGIRLGETQYF	TGTGCCAGCAGCTCGGGGACAGGGGGGATTAGGCTTGGAGAGACCCAGTACTTC
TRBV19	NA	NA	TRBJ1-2	CASSIDFKEVGYTF	TGTGCCAGTAGTATAGATTTTAAGGAGGTTGGCTACACCTTC
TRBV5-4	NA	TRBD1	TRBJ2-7	CASSLEDRAVDEQYF	TGTGCCAGCAGCTTGGAGGACAGGGCGGTCGACGAGCAGTACTTC
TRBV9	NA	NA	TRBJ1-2	CASSVAPEIPSYGYTF	TGTGCCAGCAGCGTAGCTCCCGAGATCCCGAGCTATGGCTACACCTTC
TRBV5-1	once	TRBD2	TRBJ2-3	CASSLETSGGDSTDTQYF	TGCGCCAGCAGCTTGGAAACTAGCGGGGGCGACAGCACAGATACGCAGTATTTT
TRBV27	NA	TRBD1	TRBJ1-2	CASGDRANYGYTF	TGTGCCAGCGGGGACAGAGCTAACTATGGCTACACCTTC
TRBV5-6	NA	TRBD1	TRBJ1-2	CASSLWTGRSGYTF	TGTGCCAGCAGCCTCTGGACAGGGAGATCAGGCTACACCTTC
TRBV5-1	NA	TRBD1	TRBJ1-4	CASSPDREVNEKLFF	TGCGCCAGCAGCCCGGACAGGGAGGTTAATGAAAAACTGTTTTTT
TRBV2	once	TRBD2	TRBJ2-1	CASSERTAGDNEQFF	TGTGCCAGCAGTGAAAGGACAGCGGGAGACAATGAGCAGTTCTTC
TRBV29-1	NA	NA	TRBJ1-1	CSVLVGDTEAFF	TGCAGCGTCCTGGTCGGGGACACTGAAGCTTTCTTT
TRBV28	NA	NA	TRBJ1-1	CASSFNSRGLGTEAFF	TGTGCCAGCAGTTTTAATTCCAGGGGTCTAGGCACTGAAGCTTTCTTT
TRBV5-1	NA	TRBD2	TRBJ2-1	CASSFLAGGSYNEQFF	TGCGCCAGCAGCTTCTTAGCGGGGGGGTCCTACAATGAGCAGTTCTTC
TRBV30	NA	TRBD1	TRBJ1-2	CAWSRDRGGGYTF	TGTGCCTGGAGCAGGGACAGGGGAGGTGGCTACACCTTC
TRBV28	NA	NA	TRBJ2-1	CASSPGMARDNEQFF	TGTGCCAGCAGTCCTGGGATGGCCAGGGACAATGAGCAGTTCTTC
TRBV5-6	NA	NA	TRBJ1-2	CASSPQGIDYGYTF	TGTGCCAGCAGCCCCCAGGGAATCGACTATGGCTACACCTTC
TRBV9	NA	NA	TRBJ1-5	CASSVSGEGQPQHF	TGTGCCAGCAGCGTCTCGGGTGAGGGCCAGCCCCAGCATTTT
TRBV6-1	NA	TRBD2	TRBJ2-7	CASREGVWTSGYEQYF	TGTGCCAGCAGAGAAGGGGTCTGGACTAGCGGCTACGAGCAGTACTTC
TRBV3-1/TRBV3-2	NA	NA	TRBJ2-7	CASSQATGGLSYEQYF	TGTGCCAGCAGCCAAGCCACGGGGGGCCTCTCCTACGAGCAGTACTTC
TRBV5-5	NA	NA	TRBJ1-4	CASSLGNQKLFF	TGTGCCAGCAGCCTGGGTAATCAAAAACTGTTTTTT
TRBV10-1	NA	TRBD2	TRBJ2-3	CASSGVRGQPEGSGGAIDTQYF	TGCGCCAGCAGTGGGGTCCGAGGACAACCAGAGGGTAGCGGGGGGGCCATAGATACGCAGTATTTT
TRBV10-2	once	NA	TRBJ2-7	CASSEKVTGSSYEQYF	TGCGCCAGCAGTGAGAAGGTCACAGGTAGCTCCTACGAGCAGTACTTC
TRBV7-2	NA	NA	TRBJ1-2	CASSLVGARYGYTF	TGTGCCAGCAGCTTAGTAGGGGCGAGATATGGCTACACCTTC
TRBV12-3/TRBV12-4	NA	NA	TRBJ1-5	CASSLSNNQPQHF	TGTGCCAGCAGTTTGTCAAATAATCAGCCCCAGCATTTT
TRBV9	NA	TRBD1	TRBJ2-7	CASSSFPGQGSDEQYF	TGTGCCAGCAGCTCCTTCCCGGGACAGGGCTCCGACGAGCAGTACTTC
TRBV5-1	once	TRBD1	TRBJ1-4	CASSTTGTNEKLFF	TGCGCCAGCAGCACGACAGGGACTAATGAAAAACTGTTTTTT
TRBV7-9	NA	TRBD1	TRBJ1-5	CASSPQGGNQPQHF	TGTGCCAGCAGCCCACAGGGGGGCAATCAGCCCCAGCATTTT
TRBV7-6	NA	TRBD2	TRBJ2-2	CASSLVAGSTGELFF	TGTGCCAGCAGCTTAGTAGCGGGGTCCACCGGGGAGCTGTTTTTT
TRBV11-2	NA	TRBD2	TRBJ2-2	CASSLELAGINTGELFF	TGTGCCAGCAGCTTAGAGCTAGCGGGGATTAACACCGGGGAGCTGTTTTTT
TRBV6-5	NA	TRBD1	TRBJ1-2	CASRGTGASGGYTF	TGTGCCAGCAGGGGGACAGGGGCGTCAGGTGGCTACACCTTC
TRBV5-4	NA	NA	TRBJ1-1	CASSWGTRVDTEAFF	TGTGCCAGCAGCTGGGGGACAAGGGTGGACACTGAAGCTTTCTTT
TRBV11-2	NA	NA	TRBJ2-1	CASSLDYRASSYNEQFF	TGTGCCAGCAGCTTAGATTACAGGGCCAGCTCCTACAATGAGCAGTTCTTC
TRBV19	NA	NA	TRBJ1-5	CATTGNNQPQHF	TGTGCCACTACGGGGAACAATCAGCCCCAGCATTTT
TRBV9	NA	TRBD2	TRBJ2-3	CASSVTSGEPQDTQYF	TGTGCCAGCAGTGTGACTAGCGGGGAACCCCAGGATACGCAGTATTTT
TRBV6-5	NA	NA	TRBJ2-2	CASSSLGGANTGELFF	TGTGCCAGCAGTTCCTTAGGGGGGGCGAACACCGGGGAGCTGTTTTTT
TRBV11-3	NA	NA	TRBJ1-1	CASSYPSRGAFF	TGTGCCAGCAGCTACCCCAGCAGGGGAGCTTTCTTT
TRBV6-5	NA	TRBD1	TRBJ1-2	CASSTTGDYGYTF	TGTGCCAGCAGTACGACAGGGGACTATGGCTACACCTTC